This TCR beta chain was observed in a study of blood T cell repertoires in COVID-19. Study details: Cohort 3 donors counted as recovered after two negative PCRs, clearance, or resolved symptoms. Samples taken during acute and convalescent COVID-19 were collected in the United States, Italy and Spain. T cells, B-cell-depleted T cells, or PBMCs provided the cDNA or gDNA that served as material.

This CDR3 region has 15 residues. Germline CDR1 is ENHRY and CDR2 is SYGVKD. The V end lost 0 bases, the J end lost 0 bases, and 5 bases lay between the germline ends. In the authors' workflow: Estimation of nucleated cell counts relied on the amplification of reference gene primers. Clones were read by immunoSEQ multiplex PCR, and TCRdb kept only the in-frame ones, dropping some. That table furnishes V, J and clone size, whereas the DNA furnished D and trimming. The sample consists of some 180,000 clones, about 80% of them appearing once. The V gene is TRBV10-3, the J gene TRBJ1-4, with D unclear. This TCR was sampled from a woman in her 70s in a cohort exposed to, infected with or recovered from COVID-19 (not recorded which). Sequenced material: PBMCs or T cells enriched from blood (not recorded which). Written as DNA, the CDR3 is TGTGCCATCAGTGAGTCCCCGGCAACTAATGAAAAACTGTTTTTT. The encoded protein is CAISESPATNEKLFF.